This TCR beta chain was captured by sequencing in a study of blood T cell repertoires in COVID-19. The protocol was immunoSEQ multiplex PCR, while the TCRdb copy is restricted to in-frame clones and leaves out a portion. Of about 170,000 clones in the sample, just over 90% were seen once. V lost 1 base, J lost 2 bases, and 9 bases lay in between. The CDR3 runs 14 residues. CDR1 is SGHTA, CDR2 FQGNSA, per germline. The sample consisted of peripheral blood. The gene calls are TRBV7-2 and TRBJ2-7; D unresolved. The TCR was taken from a man between 18 and 35 years old with COVID-19, enrolled during active disease. CDR3 in DNA: TGTGCCAGCAGCTTAGTTCACGCGACCTACGAGCAGTACTTC. Residues: CASSLVHATYEQYF.